Presented here are 8 T cell receptor beta chains from one specimen sequenced in a study of cytomegalovirus exposure and HLA in healthy donors. The PCR had 60 Vbeta and 13 Jbeta primers. Profiling relied on immunoSEQ multiplex PCR, and the TCRdb table lists in-frame clones only, not all of them. Here the sample spans 150,000 to 200,000 clones, 84% being singletons. Sequenced material: PBMCs. These receptors originate from a girl aged 10 to 17 in good health and CMV-seropositive.

This rearrangement joins TRBV9 to TRBJ1-5; 7 bases agree with TRBD1. Germline assignment: CDR1 SGDLS and CDR2 YYNGEE. This CDR3 spans 14 amino acids. The ends lost 0 bases at V and 7 bases at J; junction bases unmatched: 4. The CDR3 region is CASSVGDSPQPQHF. CDR3 coding DNA: TGTGCCAGCAGCGTAGGGGACAGCCCCCAGCCCCAGCATTTT.

This clone was counted a few times. The rearrangement links TRBV27 to TRBJ1-5; 8 bases are a match to TRBD1. Germline V CDR1 and CDR2: MNHEY, SMNVEV (reference sequence). The ends lost 5 bases at V and 6 bases at J; junction bases unmatched: 9. The CDR3 sequence is 15 residues long. The CDR3 spells CASSPGQGSAQPQHF. The DNA of the CDR3 is TGTGCCAGCAGTCCAGGACAGGGTTCGGCTCAGCCCCAGCATTTT.

In its sample, this clone was seen once. This rearrangement joins TRBV19 to TRBJ1-6, with 10 bases fitting TRBD1. This CDR3 is built from 14 residues. Germline V gives CDR1 LNHDA, CDR2 SQIVND (reference sequence). Trimming at V came to 3 bases and at J to 11 bases, leaving 4 bases not matched to a gene. CDR3 amino acids: CASSMGTGATPLHF. The CDR3, as DNA: TGTGCCAGTAGTATGGGGACAGGGGCTACACCCCTCCACTTT.

This chain links TRBV5-8 with TRBJ1-5; D is undetermined. V dropped 4 bases and J dropped 7 bases, with 12 bases sitting between them. CDR3 length: 13 residues. Germline V gene sequence: CDR1 SGHTS, CDR2 YDEGEE. The CDR3 sequence: CASSAELRQPQHF. The CDR3 nucleotides are TGTGCCAGCAGCGCGGAATTGCGACAGCCCCAGCATTTT.

V usage is TRBV28 and J usage is TRBJ2-7; 11 bases match TRBD1. The CDR3 is 15 residues long. Per the germline V gene, CDR1 is MDHEN and CDR2 is SYDVKM. V shed 4 bases and J 3 bases; nucleotides not matched to a gene: 5. CDR3 DNA: TGTGCCAGCAGTTCCCCGGACAGGGGGCTCTACGAGCAGTACTTC. Translation gives CASSSPDRGLYEQYF.

CDR3 region: CASSRRISGGVKSYNEQFF. Written as DNA, the CDR3 is TGTGCCAGCAGTCGAAGGATTAGCGGGGGGGTTAAGTCCTACAATGAGCAGTTCTTC. This chain joins TRBV11-2 and TRBJ2-1; 11 positions agree with TRBD2. The CDR3 has 19 amino acids. CDR1 and CDR2 (germline): SGHAT, FQNNGV. V lost 6 bases, J lost 1 base, and 14 bases stayed unmatched.

The V call is TRBV5-1, the J call TRBJ2-7; 7 nucleotides align to TRBD2. V was clipped by 9 bases and J by 2 bases; unmatched bases: 11. Germline lookup yields CDR1 SGHRS and CDR2 YFSETQ. This CDR3 spans 14 amino acids. The CDR3 here is CATSGGGETYEQYF. For the CDR3, the DNA is TGCGCCACCTCCGGCGGGGGAGAAACCTACGAGCAGTACTTC.

The chain combines TRBV18 with TRBJ1-5, with D perhaps TRBD1 (6 bases). Trimming shortened V by 1 base and J by 4 bases, and 17 bases separated the two germline ends. Germline CDR1 reads KGHSH; CDR2 reads LQKENI. The CDR3 totals 17 residues. CDR3 coding DNA: TGTGCCAGCTCACCACAGCATACAGGGTTTGGGAATCAGCCCCAGCATTTT. Translation: CASSPQHTGFGNQPQHF.